These 22 T cell receptor beta chains came from one sample sequenced in a study of lymphopenia after photon versus proton radiotherapy. The method was immunoSEQ multiplex PCR; TCRdb's version includes in-frame clones alone and lacks a portion of them. The sample includes about 26,000 clones, 85% seen only once; the top ten take 4% to 6.5%. Sequencing used peripheral blood, obtained from a patient treated with photon-based radiotherapy. These receptors all stem from a man aged 30 to 39 with gastric cancer.

The chain couples TRBV19 to TRBJ1-1; D gene unclear. CDR1 is LNHDA, CDR2 SQIVND, per germline (reference sequence). This CDR3 has 15 amino acids. Trimming left V 2 bases short and J 1 base short, with 11 bases between. The CDR3 nucleotides are TGTGCCAGTAGTATATGGAACCGAAGGAACACTGAAGCTTTCTTT. Its protein is CASSIWNRRNTEAFF.

The chain recombines TRBV5-1 with TRBJ1-2, with D uncertain. The CDR3 runs 13 residues. The germline V gene encodes CDR1 SGHRS and CDR2 YFSETQ. V lost 5 bases and J 3 bases, leaving 11 bases between the germline ends. The CDR3 region has the DNA TGCGCCAGCAGTAAGCAGGCTCACTATGGCTACACCTTC. It translates to CASSKQAHYGYTF.

In this sample, this clone turned up once. This sequence joins TRBV6-4 and TRBJ2-1; TRBD2 agrees at 8 bases. The CDR3 has 15 amino acids. The J segment lost 3 bases and the V segment lost 4 bases, leaving 5 bases of the junction unmatched. From germline, CDR1 is MRHNA and CDR2 SNTAGT. The CDR3 loop is CASSASGTSYNEQFF. The CDR3 DNA reads as TGTGCCAGCAGTGCCTCCGGGACTAGCTACAATGAGCAGTTCTTC.

This chain joins TRBV6-1 and TRBJ1-1; D is undetermined. CDR1 is MNHNS, CDR2 SASEGT, per germline. The V gene lost 7 bases and the J gene lost 0 bases, with 12 bases spanning the gap. The CDR3 spans 14 residues. The CDR3 here is CASTWTEMNTEAFF. In nucleotides, the CDR3 is TGTGCCAGCACCTGGACCGAGATGAACACTGAAGCTTTCTTT.

The chain employs TRBV18 and TRBJ1-5, with D maybe TRBD1 (5 bases). The CDR3 has 15 amino acids. Germline assignment: CDR1 KGHSH and CDR2 LQKENI. V lost 0 bases and J lost 6, with 12 bases in between. The CDR3 bases are TGTGCCAGCTCACCACCGTTCGGGGCTGGTCAGCCCCAGCATTTT. Its translation is CASSPPFGAGQPQHF.

This clone was recorded once. The chain recombines TRBV15 with TRBJ1-2, with a weak D call TRBD1 (5 bases). V dropped 0 bases and J dropped 5 bases, with 10 bases sitting between them. Germline CDR1 LNHNV, CDR2 YYDKDF (reference sequence). CDR3 length: 14 amino acids. CDR3 sequence (DNA): TGTGCCACCAGCAGAGAAACAGGACTATATGGCTACACCTTC. Its translation: CATSRETGLYGYTF.

In the case of this clone: The same CDR3 can be traced to other DNA sequences in this sample. The V gene is TRBV7-2, the J gene TRBJ1-5, with 10 bases matching TRBD1. V was pared by 3 bases and J by 2 bases, with 1 base of the junction left unmatched. The CDR3 is 15 amino acids. The V gene's germline CDR1 is SGHTA and CDR2 FQGNSA. This CDR3 reads CASSFGTGGNQPQHF. The CDR3 DNA follows: TGTGCCAGCAGCTTCGGGACAGGGGGCAATCAGCCCCAGCATTTT.

V is TRBV27 and J is TRBJ1-5; no firm D call. This CDR3 is built from 14 residues. Germline V gene lookup returns CDR1 MNHEY and CDR2 SMNVEV (reference sequence). V was pared by 3 bases and J by 2 bases, with 8 bases between. The CDR3 loop reads CASSLGLGNQPQHF. The CDR3 coding sequence is TGTGCCAGCAGTTTGGGGTTGGGCAATCAGCCCCAGCATTTT.

This clone was detected only a few times. The rearrangement joins TRBV5-1 to TRBJ2-5, with 8 bases matching TRBD2. This CDR3 is built from 14 residues. Per the germline V gene, CDR1 is SGHRS and CDR2 is YFSETQ. J gave up 1 base and V 1 base, and 0 bases lay outside the gene matches. This CDR3 reads CASSLTSGQETQYF. CDR3 nucleotide sequence: TGCGCCAGCAGCTTGACTAGCGGCCAAGAGACCCAGTACTTC. Based on the CDR3 plus reference TRBV5-1 and TRBJ2-5, the full variable domain is KAGVTQTPRYLIKTRGQQVTLSCSPISGHRSVSWYQQTPGQGLQFLFEYFSETQRNKGNFPGRFSGRQFSNSRSEMNVSTLELGDSALYLCASSLTSGQETQYFGPGTRLLVL.

CDR3 nucleotides: TGTGCCAGCAGTCCAGGGGCTTACGGTACAGGGGGAGAAGATACGCAGTATTTT. It yields the protein CASSPGAYGTGGEDTQYF. J is TRBJ2-3 and V is TRBV28; 8 bases are shared with TRBD1. The germline V gene encodes CDR1 MDHEN and CDR2 SYDVKM. J lost 5 bases, V lost 5 bases, and 18 bases had no gene match. The CDR3 totals 18 residues.

The chain uses TRBV6-5 and TRBJ1-5, with a weak D call TRBD1 (5 bases). The V end lost 2 bases, the J end lost 9 bases, and 14 bases lay between the germline ends. The CDR3 contains 14 residues. Germline V gene data show CDR1 as MNHEY and CDR2 as SVGAGI. CDR3 nucleotides: TGTGCCAGCAGTTACACCATTGGACACCCGCCCCAGCATTTT. Protein: CASSYTIGHPPQHF.

V and J are TRBV5-1 and TRBJ2-1, with no clear D. V lost 4 bases, J lost 5 bases, and 7 bases lay in between. The CDR3 is 12 residues long. Germline lookup yields CDR1 SGHRS and CDR2 YFSETQ. The CDR3 DNA reads as TGCGCCAGCAGCATAGAAAACAATGAGCAGTTCTTC. It specifies CASSIENNEQFF.

The chain uses TRBV13 and TRBJ2-7; D ambiguous. Trimming shortened V by 2 bases and J by 3 bases, and 8 bases separated the two germline ends. The CDR3 consists of 13 residues. Germline V gives CDR1 PRHDT, CDR2 FYEKMQ (reference sequence). CDR3: CASSLYSHYEQYF. CDR3 DNA: TGTGCCAGCAGCTTATACAGCCACTACGAGCAGTACTTC.

This clone occurred once. The chain is built from TRBV9 and TRBJ2-3, with 10 positions matching TRBD2. This CDR3 is built from 17 residues. CDR1 is SGDLS and CDR2 is YYNGEE in the germline V gene. J was trimmed by 6 bases and V by 3 bases; bases with no gene match: 13. The CDR3 loop is CASSAVGTSVRGDTQYF. CDR3 DNA: TGTGCCAGCAGCGCGGTTGGGACTAGCGTTCGAGGGGATACGCAGTATTTT.

The chain links TRBV4-1 to TRBJ2-5; D may correspond to TRBD1 or TRBD2 (5 bases each). Germline V gene sequence: CDR1 MGHRA, CDR2 YSYEKL. The CDR3 contains 16 residues. V was trimmed by 1 base and J by 4 bases, leaving 16 bases between them. The CDR3 nucleotides read TGCGCCAGCAGCCAAGTGGGACCTAAAGAGGGAGAGACCCAGTACTTC. Translating it yields CASSQVGPKEGETQYF.

This clone came up a few times. The V gene is TRBV2, the J gene TRBJ2-7, with 9 nucleotides matching TRBD1. The CDR3 runs 15 residues. The V and J ends lost 1 base and 1 base, in that order; junction bases with no gene match: 2. CDR1 is SNHLY, CDR2 FYNNEI, per germline. CDR3 protein: CASSEGTGVSYEQYF. The CDR3 DNA follows: TGTGCCAGCAGTGAAGGGACAGGGGTTTCCTACGAGCAGTACTTC.

The chain combines TRBV28 with TRBJ2-6; D is perhaps TRBD1 (6 bases). V shed 4 bases and J shed 0 bases, with 10 bases lying between them. The CDR3 is 16 residues long. Per the germline V gene, CDR1 is MDHEN and CDR2 is SYDVKM. Here the CDR3 DNA reads TGTGCCAGCAGTTCGGACAGCTTCTCTGGGGCCAACGTCCTGACTTTC. Translating gives CASSSDSFSGANVLTF. Together with reference TRBV28 and TRBJ2-6, the CDR3 gives the full variable domain: DVKVTQSSRYLVKRTGEKVFLECVQDMDHENMFWYRQDPGLGLRLIYFSYDVKMKEKGDIPEGYSVSREKKERFSLILESASTNQTSMYLCASSSDSFSGANVLTFGAGSRLTVL.

The chain couples TRBV28 to TRBJ1-2, with a possible D match to TRBD1 (5 bases). There are 14 residues in the CDR3. In germline, CDR1 is MDHEN, CDR2 SYDVKM. V was pared by 10 bases and J by 0 bases, with 15 bases between. The CDR3 is CATSLGGANYGYTF. For the CDR3, the DNA is TGTGCCACAAGCCTCGGGGGAGCTAACTATGGCTACACCTTC.

The CDR3 protein is CASSSQGAQYF. The CDR3 coding sequence is TGTGCCAGCAGCTCCCAGGGGGCCCAGTACTTC. This sequence joins TRBV7-6 and TRBJ2-5; 7 nucleotides line up with TRBD1. The V and J ends lost 4 bases and 9 bases, in that order; junction bases with no gene match: 2. Germline values: CDR1 SGHVS, CDR2 FNYEAQ. This CDR3 comprises 11 residues.

The chain employs TRBV2 and TRBJ1-2; tentative D call: TRBD1 (6 bases). Germline values: CDR1 SNHLY, CDR2 FYNNEI. This CDR3 region has 15 residues. V was shortened by 1 base and J by 4 bases, with 13 bases between the two germline ends. The CDR3, as DNA: TGTGCCAGCAGTGAAGTCGGGGGGCGCGCCTATGGCTACACCTTC. Protein: CASSEVGGRAYGYTF.

This clone has only one observation. The chain couples TRBV19 to TRBJ2-2; TRBD1 might be the D (6 bases). Trimming took 4 bases from V and 3 from J, leaving 12 bases between them. The CDR3 runs to 15 residues. The germline V gene encodes CDR1 LNHDA and CDR2 SQIVND (reference sequence). The CDR3 nucleotides are TGTGCCAGTAGTAAAACACAGGGTCACACCGGGGAGCTGTTTTTT. This gives the protein CASSKTQGHTGELFF.

V and J are TRBV5-1 and TRBJ1-1; D may be TRBD1 (5 bases). Germline V CDR1 and CDR2: SGHRS, YFSETQ. The CDR3 runs 15 residues. Trimming took off 0 bases at V and 1 base at J, with 10 bases between the two ends. The CDR3 sequence is CASSLDWQGNTEAFF. In DNA, the CDR3 is TGCGCCAGCAGCTTGGATTGGCAGGGGAACACTGAAGCTTTCTTT.